The 18 T cell receptor beta chains given below trace back to one sample, sequenced in a study of cytomegalovirus exposure and HLA in healthy donors. Vbeta (60) and Jbeta (13) primers were used in the PCR. Produced via immunoSEQ multiplex PCR; TCRdb's table is partial and in-frame only. The table records about 140,000 clones, 78% of them present only once. The sample taken for sequencing was PBMCs. The receptors here all came from a male donor in good health and CMV-seronegative.

J is TRBJ1-1 and V is TRBV25-1; tentatively, D is TRBD1 (6 bases). CDR1 and CDR2 (germline): MGHDK, SYGVNS. V was cut by 4 bases and J by 7 bases, with 13 bases left in between. The CDR3 is made up of 13 amino acids. The CDR3 spells CASSGPGHYEAFF. CDR3 in DNA: TGTGCCAGCAGTGGCCCGGGACATTATGAAGCTTTCTTT.

The chain employs TRBV2 and TRBJ2-2; D is possibly TRBD2 (5 bases). V gave up 8 bases and J gave up 4 bases, with 5 bases separating them. The CDR3 runs 11 residues. Germline V gives CDR1 SNHLY, CDR2 FYNNEI. CDR3 DNA: TGTGCCAGCGGGAGCACCGGGGAGCTGTTTTTT. Its translation is CASGSTGELFF.

V gene TRBV13 combines with J gene TRBJ2-1; perhaps TRBD1 as D (6 bases). Per the germline V gene, CDR1 is PRHDT and CDR2 is FYEKMQ (reference sequence). This CDR3 has 15 residues. The V end lost 5 bases, the J end lost 0 bases, and 11 bases lay between the germline ends. Here the CDR3 reads CASSLRGYSYNEQFF. For the CDR3, the DNA is TGTGCCAGCAGCCTCAGGGGATACTCCTACAATGAGCAGTTCTTC.

The V gene is TRBV11-3, the J gene TRBJ1-1; 7 nucleotides line up with TRBD1. CDR1 and CDR2 from the germline V gene are SGHNT and YENEEA. Trimming at V came to 3 bases and at J to 6 bases, leaving 4 bases not matched to a gene. The length of the CDR3 is 13 residues. The CDR3 protein is CASSFDREAEAFF. CDR3 coding DNA: TGTGCCAGCAGCTTCGACAGGGAGGCTGAAGCTTTCTTT.

This sequence joins TRBV19 and TRBJ2-1; 10 positions match TRBD2. Germline loops: CDR1 LNHDA, CDR2 SQIVND (reference sequence). CDR3 length equals 14 residues. Trimming cost V 9 bases and J 6 bases; bases outside gene matches: 8. This CDR3 is CASSSGGAVNEQFF. CDR3 sequence (DNA): TGTGCCAGCTCCAGCGGGGGGGCCGTCAATGAGCAGTTCTTC.

The genes are TRBV5-1 and TRBJ2-1; 15 bases line up with TRBD2. The V and J ends lost 4 bases and 9 bases, in that order; junction bases with no gene match: 11. The CDR3 is made up of 17 amino acids. Germline lookup yields CDR1 SGHRS and CDR2 YFSETQ. The CDR3 reads CASSPGLAGGEGGEQFF. CDR3 nucleotide sequence: TGCGCCAGCAGCCCTGGACTAGCGGGAGGGGAAGGTGGTGAGCAGTTCTTC. Looking up the rest from reference TRBV5-1 and TRBJ2-1 gives the full variable domain: KAGVTQTPRYLIKTRGQQVTLSCSPISGHRSVSWYQQTPGQGLQFLFEYFSETQRNKGNFPGRFSGRQFSNSRSEMNVSTLELGDSALYLCASSPGLAGGEGGEQFFGPGTRLTVL.

The V and J genes are TRBV4-3 and TRBJ2-3; no firm D call. Trimming removed 8 bases from V and 2 bases from J, with 14 bases in between. The CDR3 length is 14 residues. Germline V gives CDR1 LGHNA, CDR2 YSLEER. Here the CDR3 reads CASAHRDSTDTQYF. The CDR3 DNA sequence: TGCGCCAGCGCACACCGAGACTCCACAGATACGCAGTATTTT.

The V gene is TRBV30, the J gene TRBJ2-7; 7 nucleotides line up with TRBD2. There are 14 residues in the CDR3. The germline V gene has CDR1 GTSNPN and CDR2 SVGIG (reference sequence). Trimming removed 0 bases from V and 5 bases from J; junction bases left unmatched: 7. The CDR3 bases are TGTGCCTGGAGTGTAAGTTGGGGGGGGAACGAGCAGTACTTC. Translation gives CAWSVSWGGNEQYF.

The chain couples TRBV5-1 to TRBJ2-3; D remains unclear. The V end lost 0 bases, the J end lost 3 bases, and 14 bases lay between the germline ends. The CDR3 runs 16 residues. Germline values: CDR1 SGHRS, CDR2 YFSETQ. The CDR3 loop reads CASSLAAGTETDTQYF. The CDR3 nucleotides are TGCGCCAGCAGCTTGGCCGCAGGAACTGAAACAGATACGCAGTATTTT.

The sample holds one count of this clone. The chain has TRBV6-5 and TRBJ1-1; D possibly corresponds to TRBD1 (5 bases). Trimming cost V 2 bases and J 1 base, with 14 bases left between them. The CDR3 runs 16 residues. Germline lookup yields CDR1 MNHEY and CDR2 SVGAGI. The DNA of the CDR3 is TGTGCCAGCAGTTACCGGGGGACGAGGGGGAACACTGAAGCTTTCTTT. This codes for CASSYRGTRGNTEAFF.

V and J are TRBV30 and TRBJ2-1; TRBD2 matches 13 bases. Germline V gives CDR1 GTSNPN, CDR2 SVGIG (reference sequence). The CDR3 has 18 residues. V trimming: 2 bases; J trimming: 5 bases; junction bases outside the gene matches: 12. The chain's CDR3 is CAWSTTRTSGGPHNEQFF. The CDR3 DNA is TGTGCCTGGAGTACTACTAGGACTAGCGGGGGCCCTCACAATGAGCAGTTCTTC.

The chain couples TRBV30 to TRBJ2-5; D gene ambiguous. CDR3 length: 12 amino acids. Germline V CDR1 and CDR2: GTSNPN, SVGIG (reference sequence). The CDR3 sequence: CARSGYQETQYF. CDR3 sequence (DNA): TGTGCTCGATCCGGGTACCAAGAGACCCAGTACTTC.

This clone was recorded a few times. The CDR3 loop is CASSFSQGKLFF. The DNA for the CDR3 is TGCGCCAGCAGCTTCAGTCAGGGAAAACTGTTTTTT. The V gene is TRBV5-1, the J gene TRBJ1-4; possible D gene TRBD1, 5 bases. Germline loops: CDR1 SGHRS, CDR2 YFSETQ. This CDR3 contains 12 residues. Between the trimmed V and J ends, which lost 2 bases and 10 bases, there was a span of 9 bases. Using reference TRBV5-1 and TRBJ1-4 for the parts outside the CDR3, the full variable domain is KAGVTQTPRYLIKTRGQQVTLSCSPISGHRSVSWYQQTPGQGLQFLFEYFSETQRNKGNFPGRFSGRQFSNSRSEMNVSTLELGDSALYLCASSFSQGKLFFGSGTQLSVL.

The V and J genes are TRBV10-1 and TRBJ1-3; weak D call: TRBD1 (5 bases). This CDR3 is 11 amino acids long. The germline V gene has CDR1 WNHNN and CDR2 SYGVQD (reference sequence). The CDR3 spells CATGSGNTIYF. The CDR3 nucleotides read TGCGCAACAGGCTCTGGAAACACCATATATTTT.

This clone was seen once. The rearrangement joins TRBV5-1 to TRBJ2-3, with 9 bases that match TRBD2. Germline CDR1 is SGHRS and CDR2 is YFSETQ. The CDR3 has 16 residues. J lost 0 bases, V lost 2 bases, and 4 bases had no gene match. CDR3 bases: TGCGCCAGCAGCTTACCGCGGGAGGGTAGCACAGATACGCAGTATTTT. Protein: CASSLPREGSTDTQYF.

The chain joins TRBV30 to TRBJ2-1; tentatively, D is TRBD2 (6 bases). Trimming stripped 4 bases from V and 0 bases from J, with 19 bases between. CDR1 and CDR2 from the germline V gene are GTSNPN and SVGIG (reference sequence). The CDR3 contains 17 residues. The CDR3 here is CAWTLGGTFHSYNEQFF. The CDR3 region has the DNA TGTGCCTGGACCCTCGGCGGGACCTTCCACTCCTACAATGAGCAGTTCTTC.

The V and J genes are TRBV5-6 and TRBJ2-5, with 12 positions matching TRBD2. Germline assignment: CDR1 SGHDT and CDR2 YYEEEE. Germline trimming cut 0 bases from V and 4 bases from J; bases unmatched to any gene: 1. The CDR3 is made up of 15 amino acids. The chain's CDR3 is CASSLVLAGGETQYF. CDR3 DNA sequence: TGTGCCAGCAGCTTGGTACTAGCGGGGGGAGAGACCCAGTACTTC.

This clone occurred once. V gene TRBV18 combines with J gene TRBJ1-1; weak D call: TRBD1 (6 bases). This CDR3 is 16 amino acids long. In germline, CDR1 is KGHSH, CDR2 LQKENI. V gave up 6 bases and J gave up 5 bases, with 22 bases separating them. DNA for the CDR3: TGTGCCAGCTCTTGGGGGAGAGGGGGTAGAGCGACTGAAGCTTTCTTT. This translates into CASSWGRGGRATEAFF.